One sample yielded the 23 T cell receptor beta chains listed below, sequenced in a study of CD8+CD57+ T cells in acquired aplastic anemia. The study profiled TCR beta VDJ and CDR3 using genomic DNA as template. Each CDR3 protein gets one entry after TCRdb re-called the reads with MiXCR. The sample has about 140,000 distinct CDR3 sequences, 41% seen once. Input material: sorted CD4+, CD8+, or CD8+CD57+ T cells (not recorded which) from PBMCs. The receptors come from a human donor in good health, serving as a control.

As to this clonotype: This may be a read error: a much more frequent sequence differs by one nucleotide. CDR3 protein: CASSRGRRREQYF. As DNA, the CDR3 is TGTGCCAGCAGCCGCGGAAGAAGAAGGGAGCAGTACTTC. This chain joins TRBV11-2 and TRBJ2-7; D gene unclear. The CDR3 sequence is 13 residues long. Germline values: CDR1 SGHAT, CDR2 FQNNGV. V dropped 5 bases and J dropped 7 bases, with 15 bases sitting between them. Based on the CDR3 plus reference TRBV11-2 and TRBJ2-7, the full variable domain is EAGVAQSPRYKIIEKRQSVAFWCNPISGHATLYWYQQILGQGPKLLIQFQNNGVVDDSQLPKDRFSAERLKGVDSTLKIQPAKLEDSAVYLCASSRGRRREQYFGPGTRLTVT.

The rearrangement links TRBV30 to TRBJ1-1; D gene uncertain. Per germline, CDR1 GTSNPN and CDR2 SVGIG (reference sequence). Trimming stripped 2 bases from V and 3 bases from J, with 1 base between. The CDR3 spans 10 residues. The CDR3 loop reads CAWSYTEAFF. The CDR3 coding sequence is TGTGCCTGGAGTTACACTGAAGCTTTCTTT.

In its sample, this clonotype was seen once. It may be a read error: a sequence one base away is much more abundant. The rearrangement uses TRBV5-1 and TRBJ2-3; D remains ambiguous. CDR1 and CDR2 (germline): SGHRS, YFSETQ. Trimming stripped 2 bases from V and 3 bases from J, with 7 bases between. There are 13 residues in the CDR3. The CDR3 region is CASSFPSTDTQYF. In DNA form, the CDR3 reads TGCGCCAGCAGCTTCCCGTCGACAGATACGCAGTATTTT.

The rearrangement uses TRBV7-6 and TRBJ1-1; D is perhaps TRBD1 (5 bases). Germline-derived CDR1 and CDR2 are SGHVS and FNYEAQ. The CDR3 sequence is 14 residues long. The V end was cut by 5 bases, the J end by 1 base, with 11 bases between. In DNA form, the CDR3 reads TGTGCCAGCAGCCAAGGGACGTCGAACACTGAAGCTTTCTTT. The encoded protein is CASSQGTSNTEAFF.

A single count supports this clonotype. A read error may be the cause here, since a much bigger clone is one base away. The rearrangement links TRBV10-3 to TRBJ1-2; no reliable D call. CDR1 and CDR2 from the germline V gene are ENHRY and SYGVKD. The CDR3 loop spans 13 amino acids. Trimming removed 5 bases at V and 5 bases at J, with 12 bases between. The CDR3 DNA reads TGTGCCATCAGTTTAGATTCAGCTTATGGCTACACCTTC. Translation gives CAISLDSAYGYTF.

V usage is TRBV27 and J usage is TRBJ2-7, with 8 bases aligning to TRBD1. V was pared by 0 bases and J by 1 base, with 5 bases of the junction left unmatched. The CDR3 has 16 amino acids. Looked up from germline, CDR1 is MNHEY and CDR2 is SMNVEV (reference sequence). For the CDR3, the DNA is TGTGCCAGCAGTTTATCCCCGGACAGGGTATCCTACGAGCAGTACTTC. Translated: CASSLSPDRVSYEQYF.

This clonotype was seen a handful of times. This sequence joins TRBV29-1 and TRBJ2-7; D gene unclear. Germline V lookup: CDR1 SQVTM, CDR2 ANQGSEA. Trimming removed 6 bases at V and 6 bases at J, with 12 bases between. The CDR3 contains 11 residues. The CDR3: CSVSEPIEQYF. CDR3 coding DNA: TGCAGCGTCTCCGAACCCATCGAGCAGTACTTC.

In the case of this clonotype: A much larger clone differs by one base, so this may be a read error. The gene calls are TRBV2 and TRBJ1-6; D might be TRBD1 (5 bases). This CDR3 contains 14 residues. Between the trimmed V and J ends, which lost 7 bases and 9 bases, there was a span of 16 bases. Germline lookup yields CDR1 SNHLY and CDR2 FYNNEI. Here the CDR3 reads CASTVGPRSSPLHF. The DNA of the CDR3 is TGTGCCAGCACAGTGGGGCCCCGGAGTTCACCCCTCCACTTT.

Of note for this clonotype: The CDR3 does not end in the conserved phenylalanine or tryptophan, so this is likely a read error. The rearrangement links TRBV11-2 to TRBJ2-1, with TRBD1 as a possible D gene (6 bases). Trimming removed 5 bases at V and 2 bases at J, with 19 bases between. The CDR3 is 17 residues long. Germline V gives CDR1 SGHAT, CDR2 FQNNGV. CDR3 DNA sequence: TGTGCCAGCAGCCCACGCAGGGGCTCGTTCACCTACAATGAGCAGTTCTCC. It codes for CASSPRRGSFTYNEQFS.

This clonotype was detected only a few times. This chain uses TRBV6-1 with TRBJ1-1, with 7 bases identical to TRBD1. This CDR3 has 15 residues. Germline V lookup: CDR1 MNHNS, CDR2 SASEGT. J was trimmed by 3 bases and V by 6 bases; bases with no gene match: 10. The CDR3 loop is CASRPPTGMDTEAFF. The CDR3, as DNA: TGTGCCAGCAGACCGCCGACAGGGATGGACACTGAAGCTTTCTTT.

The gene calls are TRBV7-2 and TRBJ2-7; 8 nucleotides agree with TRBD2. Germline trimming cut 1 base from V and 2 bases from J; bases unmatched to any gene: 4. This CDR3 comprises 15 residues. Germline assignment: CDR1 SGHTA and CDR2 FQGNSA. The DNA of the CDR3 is TGTGCCAGCAGCTTAGAGCGGGGGCGGACCTACGAGCAGTACTTC. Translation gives CASSLERGRTYEQYF.

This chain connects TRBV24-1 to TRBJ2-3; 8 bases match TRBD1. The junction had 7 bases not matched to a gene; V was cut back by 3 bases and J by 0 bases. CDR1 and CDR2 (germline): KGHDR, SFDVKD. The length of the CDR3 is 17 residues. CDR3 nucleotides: TGTGCCACCAGTGATCCCGGACAGGGACATAGCACAGATACGCAGTATTTT. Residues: CATSDPGQGHSTDTQYF.

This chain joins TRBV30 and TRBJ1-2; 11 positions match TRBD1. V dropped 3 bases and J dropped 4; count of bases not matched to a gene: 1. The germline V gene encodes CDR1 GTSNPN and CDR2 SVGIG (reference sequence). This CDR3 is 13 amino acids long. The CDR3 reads CAWRGQGGYGYTF. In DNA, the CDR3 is TGTGCCTGGAGGGGACAGGGGGGCTATGGCTACACCTTC.

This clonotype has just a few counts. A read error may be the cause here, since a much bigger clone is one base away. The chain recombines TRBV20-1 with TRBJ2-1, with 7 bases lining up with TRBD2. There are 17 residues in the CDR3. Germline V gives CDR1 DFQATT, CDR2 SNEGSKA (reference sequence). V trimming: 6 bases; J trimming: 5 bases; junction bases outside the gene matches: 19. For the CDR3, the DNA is TGCAGTGCCATAAGTCTGGGGATTAGCGGGCCAAACAATGAGCAGTTCTTC. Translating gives CSAISLGISGPNNEQFF.

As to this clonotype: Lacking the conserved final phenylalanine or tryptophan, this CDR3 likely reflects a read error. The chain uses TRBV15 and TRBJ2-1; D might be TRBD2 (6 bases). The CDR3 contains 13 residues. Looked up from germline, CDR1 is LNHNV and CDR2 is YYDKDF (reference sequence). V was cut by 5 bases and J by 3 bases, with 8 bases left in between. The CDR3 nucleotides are TGTGCCACCAGCCCCGGGGGCTACAATGAGCAGTTCTAC. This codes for CATSPGGYNEQFY.

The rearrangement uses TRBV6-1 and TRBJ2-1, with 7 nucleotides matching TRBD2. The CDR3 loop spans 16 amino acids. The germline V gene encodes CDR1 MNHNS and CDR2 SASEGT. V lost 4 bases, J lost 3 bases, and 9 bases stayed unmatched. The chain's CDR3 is CASSGAGTFYYNEQFF. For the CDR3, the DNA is TGTGCCAGCAGTGGAGCGGGGACCTTTTACTACAATGAGCAGTTCTTC.

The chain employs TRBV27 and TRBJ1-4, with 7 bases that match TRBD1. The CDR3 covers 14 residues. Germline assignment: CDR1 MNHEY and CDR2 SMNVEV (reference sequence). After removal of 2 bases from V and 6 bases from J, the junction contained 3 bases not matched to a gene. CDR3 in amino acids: CASSLRGLDEKLFF. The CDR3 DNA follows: TGTGCCAGCAGTTTAAGGGGGCTTGATGAAAAACTGTTTTTT. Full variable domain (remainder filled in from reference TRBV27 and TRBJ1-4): EAQVTQNPRYLITVTGKKLTVTCSQNMNHEYMSWYRQDPGLGLRQIYYSMNVEVTDKGDVPEGYKVSRKEKRNFPLILESPSPNQTSLYFCASSLRGLDEKLFFGSGTQLSVL.

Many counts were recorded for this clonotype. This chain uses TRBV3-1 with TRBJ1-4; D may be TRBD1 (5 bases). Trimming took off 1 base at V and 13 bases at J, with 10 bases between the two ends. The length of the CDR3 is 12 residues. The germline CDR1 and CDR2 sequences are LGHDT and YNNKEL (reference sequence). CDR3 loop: CASSQVSGRLFF. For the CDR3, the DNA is TGTGCCAGCAGCCAAGTTTCGGGACGACTGTTTTTT.

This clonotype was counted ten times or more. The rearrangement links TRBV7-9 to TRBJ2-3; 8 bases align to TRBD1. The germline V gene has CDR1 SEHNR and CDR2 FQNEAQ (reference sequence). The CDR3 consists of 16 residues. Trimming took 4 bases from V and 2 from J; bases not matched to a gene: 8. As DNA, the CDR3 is TGTGCCAGCAGCTCCCACTGGACAGGGACCACAGATACGCAGTATTTT. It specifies CASSSHWTGTTDTQYF.

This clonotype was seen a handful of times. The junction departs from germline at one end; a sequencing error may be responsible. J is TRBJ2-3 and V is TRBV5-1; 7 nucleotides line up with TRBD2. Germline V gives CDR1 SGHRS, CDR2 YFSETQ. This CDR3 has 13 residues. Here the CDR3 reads CASGLVAGDTQYF. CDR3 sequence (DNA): TGCGCCAGCGGCTTGGTAGCGGGAGATACGCAGTATTTT.

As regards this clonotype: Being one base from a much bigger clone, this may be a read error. CDR3 DNA: TGTGCCAGCAGTTCTGGGGGATACTATGGCTACACCTTC. Encoded protein: CASSSGGYYGYTF. The chain carries TRBV12-3 or TRBV12-4 and TRBJ1-2, with D perhaps TRBD1 (5 bases). This CDR3 contains 13 residues. Between the trimmed V and J ends, which lost 4 bases and 3 bases, there was a span of 9 bases.

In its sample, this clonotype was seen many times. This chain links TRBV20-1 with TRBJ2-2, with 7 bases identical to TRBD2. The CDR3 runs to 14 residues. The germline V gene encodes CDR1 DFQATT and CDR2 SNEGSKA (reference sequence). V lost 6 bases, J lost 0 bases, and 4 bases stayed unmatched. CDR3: CSATGGTNTGELFF. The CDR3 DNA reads TGCAGTGCGACCGGGGGGACGAACACCGGGGAGCTGTTTTTT.

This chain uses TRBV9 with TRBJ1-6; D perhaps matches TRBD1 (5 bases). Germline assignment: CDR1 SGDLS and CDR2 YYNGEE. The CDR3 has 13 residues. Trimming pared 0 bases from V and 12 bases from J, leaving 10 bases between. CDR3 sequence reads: CASSVVGGGPLHF. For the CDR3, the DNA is TGTGCCAGCAGCGTAGTTGGGGGGGGACCCCTCCACTTT.